The next 4 T cell receptor beta chains were all read from a single sample in a study of beta chain features in type 1 diabetes. Study-level results: Type 1 diabetes patients had moderately but significantly shorter TCRB CDR3s in all four CD4+ subsets.

For these TCRs, the target antigens are not known. As every portion of the isolated RNA was reverse transcribed, the sequencing read expressed TCRB transcripts. Measured with immunoSEQ multiplex PCR; TCRdb has only the in-frame clones, and not every one. Counted here are 250,000 or so clones, approximately 15% occurring once; the ten biggest clones make up approximately 0.018%. The sequencing input was naive CD4+ T cells from blood. Source of these receptors: a man younger than 40 with type 1 diabetes.

The rearrangement links TRBV19 to TRBJ1-5, with D hard to call. Germline V CDR1 and CDR2: LNHDA, SQIVND (reference sequence). V dropped 7 bases and J dropped 5 bases, with 15 bases sitting between them. There are 14 residues in the CDR3. CDR3 in DNA: TGTGCCAGTAATAGCCAAGCGCCTGATCAGCCCCAGCATTTT. Its translation: CASNSQAPDQPQHF.

The CDR3 nucleotides are TGTGCCTGGAGTGGAAAAGGGAGCGGGAATAGCAATCAGCCCCAGCATTTT. Translated, it gives CAWSGKGSGNSNQPQHF. This chain connects TRBV30 to TRBJ1-5; D is uncertain. This CDR3 has 17 amino acids. In germline, CDR1 is GTSNPN, CDR2 SVGIG (reference sequence). V dropped 1 base and J dropped 0 bases, with 16 bases sitting between them.

The chain links TRBV5-5 to TRBJ2-5; 9 bases agree with TRBD1. Unmatched junction bases numbered 11, after V lost 7 bases and J lost 4 bases. CDR3 length: 15 amino acids. Germline assignment: CDR1 SGHKS and CDR2 YYEKEE (reference sequence). CDR3 in DNA: TGTGCCAGCGAACGACAGGGGGATCGGTTAGAGACCCAGTACTTC. It translates to CASERQGDRLETQYF. The whole variable domain, filled in from reference TRBV5-5 and TRBJ2-5, reads DAGVTQSPTHLIKTRGQQVTLRCSPISGHKSVSWYQQVLGQGPQFIFQYYEKEERGRGNFPDRFSARQFPNYSSELNVNALLLGDSALYLCASERQGDRLETQYFGPGTRLLVL.

The chain recombines TRBV19 with TRBJ1-1, with D possibly matching TRBD1 (6 bases). V shed 5 bases and J shed 3 bases, with 10 bases lying between them. This CDR3 is built from 13 residues. Germline CDR1 LNHDA, CDR2 SQIVND (reference sequence). CDR3 residues: CASSLQGHTEAFF. CDR3 nucleotide sequence: TGTGCCAGTAGTTTACAGGGACACACTGAAGCTTTCTTT. Looking up the rest from reference TRBV19 and TRBJ1-1 gives the full variable domain: DGGITQSPKYLFRKEGQNVTLSCEQNLNHDAMYWYRQDPGQGLRLIYYSQIVNDFQKGDIAEGYSVSREKKESFPLTVTSAQKNPTAFYLCASSLQGHTEAFFGQGTRLTVV.